This TCR beta chain was found in a study of shared clonotypes between healthy human individuals. General study findings and limits: Clonotype sharing across several donors was observed for around 5% of naive CD4 clonotypes.

The study drew all its donors from Caucasian adults living in Nashville, Tennessee. This clone has only one observation. Its antigen remains unknown. With 5 bases removed from V and 0 bases from J, the gap between germline ends came to 17 bases. This CDR3 comprises 16 residues. The germline V gene encodes CDR1 MDHEN and CDR2 SYDVKM. The authors loaded 200 ng DNA, around 30,000 T cell genomes, into sorted-subset replicate PCRs. Method: immunoSEQ multiplex PCR; TCRdb's copy keeps in-frame clones and lacks some. The table records about 1.5 million clones, 95% to 99% of them present only once. The sequenced sample was naive CD4+ T cells sorted from blood. The subset was: CD45RA+ positively selected. The rearrangement links TRBV28 to TRBJ2-7, with a weak D call TRBD1 (6 bases). This TCR was sampled from a man under 40 in good health. The CDR3 here is CASSQQTGLSSYEQYF. CDR3 coding DNA: TGTGCCAGCAGTCAGCAAACAGGGTTGAGCTCCTACGAGCAGTACTTC. The full variable domain, with the rest looked up from reference TRBV28 and TRBJ2-7, is DVKVTQSSRYLVKRTGEKVFLECVQDMDHENMFWYRQDPGLGLRLIYFSYDVKMKEKGDIPEGYSVSREKKERFSLILESASTNQTSMYLCASSQQTGLSSYEQYFGPGTRLTVT.